The T cell receptor beta chain under discussion was sequenced for a study of glioma-infiltrating T cells. Germline-derived CDR1 and CDR2 are MNHEY and SMNVEV (reference sequence). The CDR3 is 16 residues long. Trimming took 5 bases from V and 0 from J, leaving 14 bases between them. This clonotype was seen at least ten times. TCR alpha and beta CDR3 regions were amplified from RNA using iRepertoire nested multiplex PCR. TCRdb itself ran the multiplex PCR reads through MiXCR, one entry per CDR3 protein. Of about 190,000 distinct CDR3 sequences listed, roughly a third are singletons. The gene calls are TRBV27 and TRBJ2-1, with D unresolved. The origin of this receptor is a human donor with low-grade glioma or glioblastoma, undergoing nonglioma brain surgery, or in good health (not recorded which). Sequencing was carried out using glioma tissue, nonneoplastic brain tissue, or PBMCs (not recorded which). CDR3 in amino acids: CASSTRLAVSYNEQFF. In nucleotides, the CDR3 is TGTGCCAGCAGTACCCGACTGGCGGTCTCCTACAATGAGCAGTTCTTC.